This TCR beta chain was recorded in a study of a mutant IDH1 vaccine in newly diagnosed glioma. In the study overall: Patients under treatment included about 62% males and around 38% females and had a mean age of approximately 44 years.

Study results and caveats: Vaccine-induced immune responses were detected in about 95% of patients.

The time point here: week 47, end of study. One vaccine dose held 300 ug of mutant IDH1 20-mer peptide and came with topical imiquimod. A word on this clone: Its cognate antigen is unknown.

Repertoires were generated with immunoSEQ multiplex PCR, while TCRdb's copy carries only in-frame clones and drops some. The sample contains 10,000 to 15,000 clones, just over 75% of which appear only once. V was shortened by 7 bases and J by 0 bases, with 12 bases between the two germline ends. Germline assignment: CDR1 MNHNS and CDR2 SASEGT. The CDR3 has 14 amino acids. The sequence came from a woman aged 40-49 years with glioma. The genes are TRBV6-1 and TRBJ2-5, with D uncertain. Sequencing was performed on PBMCs, taken from a glioma patient whose treatment included an IDH1 peptide vaccine. For the CDR3, the DNA is TGTGCCAGCACCCCTGGCGGAAACCAAGAGACCCAGTACTTC. It yields the protein CASTPGGNQETQYF.